This T cell receptor beta chain comes out of a study of T cells in women clearing cervical HPV infection. The overall study: Case blood was drawn when the lesion was first found; control blood after infection became undetectable. Overall study results and limits: Cases carried less TRBV6-7 than controls: about 0.1% versus 0.15%. Richness plus V gene abundances separated cases from controls with AUC roughly 0.83.

Some clones are missing from TCRdb's copy, which holds only in-frame ones; the method was immunoSEQ multiplex PCR. The sample shows under 50,000 clones, and around 4.5% sits with its ten largest clones. CDR1 and CDR2 from the germline V gene are KGHSH and LQKENI. CDR3 length equals 12 residues. The V and J ends lost 5 bases and 7 bases respectively, with 11 bases between them. Each participant carried one incident cervical HPV16 infection only. According to its frequency, this clone is medium-sized (0.01 to 0.1%). Its target is unknown. The read comes to an end 3 residues before the CDR3 does, leaving the germline J gene to fill in the end.

This sequence joins TRBV18 and TRBJ1-2; tentatively, D is TRBD1 (5 bases). Sequenced material: blood buffy coat. This sequence originates from a woman between 18 and 75 years old with a cervical HPV16 infection that either progressed to CIN3+ or cleared (not recorded which). The CDR3 loop reads CASSRGEGGYTF. The covered CDR3 bases are TGTGCCAGCTCAAGAGGGGAGGGTGGC.